The 9 T cell receptor beta chains in this list originate from one sample, sequenced in a study of blood T cell repertoires in COVID-19. Repertoires were generated with immunoSEQ multiplex PCR, while TCRdb's copy carries only in-frame clones and drops some. The sample has approximately 190,000 clones, roughly four fifths seen once; the top ten hold about 6.5%. The sample consisted of peripheral blood. These TCRs come from a woman between 35 and 50 years old with acute or convalescent COVID-19.

The chain joins TRBV18 to TRBJ1-3; D unclear. Germline CDR1 and CDR2: KGHSH and LQKENI. CDR3 length equals 14 residues. The ends were cut back, 1 base at V and 2 bases at J, with 6 bases in the middle. This chain's CDR3 is CASSPQPAGNTIYF. The CDR3 DNA reads TGTGCCAGCTCACCACAGCCCGCTGGAAACACCATATATTTT.

The chain employs TRBV4-1 and TRBJ2-7, with D possibly TRBD2 on 6 matching bases. V lost 0 bases and J lost 6, with 18 bases in between. Germline values: CDR1 MGHRA, CDR2 YSYEKL. The CDR3 totals 16 residues. This chain's CDR3 is CASSQELRAGSGEQYF. CDR3 coding DNA: TGCGCCAGCAGCCAAGAGTTGCGGGCGGGGTCTGGCGAGCAGTACTTC.

The chain is built from TRBV28 and TRBJ2-5, with TRBD2 identical over 9 bases. The germline V gene has CDR1 MDHEN and CDR2 SYDVKM. V lost 6 bases and J lost 2; bases outside the gene matches: 10. There are 16 residues in the CDR3. This CDR3 reads CASSPAHSGGQETQYF. The CDR3 DNA follows: TGTGCCAGCAGCCCTGCTCATAGCGGGGGTCAAGAGACCCAGTACTTC.

V gene TRBV9 combines with J gene TRBJ1-5; D remains ambiguous. CDR1 is SGDLS, CDR2 YYNGEE, per germline. The CDR3 is 15 amino acids. Trimming took 4 bases from V and 4 from J, leaving 15 bases between them. CDR3 region: CASSYTGFWNQPQHF. The CDR3 DNA sequence: TGTGCCAGCAGCTACACGGGTTTTTGGAATCAGCCCCAGCATTTT.

This chain connects TRBV6-6 to TRBJ1-5; D possibly corresponds to TRBD1 (5 bases). CDR3 length: 15 amino acids. Germline CDR1 MNHNY, CDR2 SVGAGI (reference sequence). Trimming stripped 6 bases from V and 2 bases from J, with 14 bases between. The CDR3 is CASRIGSGGNQPQHF. The CDR3 region has the DNA TGTGCCAGCAGGATAGGATCGGGGGGCAATCAGCCCCAGCATTTT.

This rearrangement joins TRBV5-1 to TRBJ2-5; 7 bases fit TRBD1. Trimming at V came to 4 bases and at J to 3 bases, leaving 3 bases not matched to a gene. Germline CDR1 reads SGHRS; CDR2 reads YFSETQ. The CDR3 extends over 13 amino acids. CDR3 residues: CASSRTGEETQYF. CDR3 bases: TGCGCCAGCAGCCGGACAGGAGAAGAGACCCAGTACTTC.

This chain connects TRBV19 to TRBJ1-5; 7 bases are shared with TRBD1. The CDR3 loop spans 13 amino acids. Trimming removed 7 bases from V and 4 bases from J; junction bases left unmatched: 4. Germline-derived CDR1 and CDR2 are LNHDA and SQIVND (reference sequence). The DNA of the CDR3 is TGTGCCAGTACCCGGGACAGAAATCAGCCCCAGCATTTT. Translation: CASTRDRNQPQHF.

V usage is TRBV5-4 and J usage is TRBJ2-1, with 13 bases matching TRBD2. CDR1 and CDR2 from the germline V gene are SGHNT and YYREEE (reference sequence). Trimming at V came to 0 bases and at J to 13 bases, leaving 7 bases not matched to a gene. The CDR3 is made up of 15 amino acids. In DNA form, the CDR3 reads TGTGCCAGCAGCTTGGCCGGACTAGCGGGGGCGGCACAGTTCTTC. This gives the protein CASSLAGLAGAAQFF.

The chain is built from TRBV6-5 and TRBJ1-2; 7 bases agree with TRBD1. Trimming removed 5 bases from V and 12 bases from J; junction bases left unmatched: 9. The CDR3 extends over 12 amino acids. Germline V gene lookup returns CDR1 MNHEY and CDR2 SVGAGI. The CDR3 region is CASSILGQAHTF. The DNA of the CDR3 is TGTGCCAGCAGTATCTTAGGACAGGCACACACCTTC.